This is a list of T cell receptor beta chains from one sample in a study of T cell repertoires in cytomegalovirus infection. Their specific antigens are unknown. TCRdb ran MiXCR on the reads and lists one entry per CDR3 protein. The data contain a few hundred thousand distinct CDR3 sequences, over 35% of them singletons. The material was cultured PBMCs, obtained from culture after CMV antigen stimulation. These receptors were taken from a human donor in good health (CMV status not recorded). Some clones in this sample may be carry-over from other donors' samples. CDR3s include the opening cysteine and the closing phenylalanine or tryptophan. D genes are given only for firm matches. Some rows mark clone size as missing; the rest say once, few, many or name a class of expanded clone.

cdr3_length: 16; j_call: TRBJ1-6; clone_size: .; v_call: TRBV7-6; d_call: .; cdr3_aa: CASSLGTGSYNSPLHF; cdr3_nt: TGTGCCAGCAGCCTTGGGACGGGCTCCTATAATTCACCCCTCCACTTT
cdr3_length: 14; j_call: TRBJ1-4; clone_size: .; v_call: TRBV7-9; d_call: .; cdr3_aa: CASSPDSSNEKLFF; cdr3_nt: TGTGCCAGCAGCCCCGACAGTTCTAATGAAAAACTGTTTTTT
cdr3_length: 16; j_call: TRBJ2-2; clone_size: few; v_call: TRBV7-8; d_call: .; cdr3_aa: CASIKVRRGFNGELFF; cdr3_nt: TGTGCCAGCATCAAAGTGAGGCGGGGTTTTAACGGGGAGCTGTTTTTT
cdr3_length: 15; j_call: TRBJ2-3; clone_size: few; v_call: TRBV7-2; d_call: TRBD1; cdr3_aa: CASSLTGVFTDTQYF; cdr3_nt: TGTGCCAGCAGCCTAACAGGGGTGTTCACAGATACGCAGTATTTT
cdr3_length: 17; j_call: TRBJ1-3; clone_size: few; v_call: TRBV7-2; d_call: .; cdr3_aa: CASSLSGAGISGNTIYF; cdr3_nt: TGTGCCAGCAGCTTATCTGGGGCGGGCATCTCTGGAAACACCATATATTTT
cdr3_length: 12; j_call: TRBJ2-2; clone_size: .; v_call: TRBV7-9; d_call: .; cdr3_aa: CASNEEPGELFF; cdr3_nt: TGTGCCAGCAACGAAGAACCCGGGGAGCTGTTTTTT
cdr3_length: 16; j_call: TRBJ2-2; clone_size: .; v_call: TRBV2; d_call: TRBD2; cdr3_aa: CASRLEREANSGELFF; cdr3_nt: TGTGCCAGCCGGTTGGAGCGGGAGGCGAACTCCGGGGAGCTGTTTTTT
cdr3_length: 12; j_call: TRBJ1-4; clone_size: .; v_call: TRBV2; d_call: .; cdr3_aa: CASTAGREKLFF; cdr3_nt: TGTGCCAGCACTGCAGGGCGGGAAAAACTGTTTTTT
cdr3_length: 15; j_call: TRBJ2-1; clone_size: .; v_call: TRBV2; d_call: TRBD2; cdr3_aa: CASSSTSHSYNEQFF; cdr3_nt: TGTGCCAGCTCATCGACTAGCCATTCCTACAATGAGCAGTTCTTC
cdr3_length: 16; j_call: TRBJ1-1; clone_size: .; v_call: TRBV6-6; d_call: .; cdr3_aa: CASSYSVTGMNTEAFF; cdr3_nt: TGTGCCAGCAGTTACTCGGTGACAGGAATGAACACTGAAGCTTTCTTT
cdr3_length: 11; j_call: TRBJ2-7; clone_size: .; v_call: TRBV20-1; d_call: .; cdr3_aa: CRAGPNYEQYF; cdr3_nt: TGCAGGGCCGGGCCAAACTACGAGCAGTACTTC
cdr3_length: 19; j_call: TRBJ2-1; clone_size: .; v_call: TRBV7-2; d_call: TRBD2; cdr3_aa: CASSPTGLAGVGAYNEQFF; cdr3_nt: TGTGCCAGCAGCCCAACCGGACTAGCGGGAGTGGGGGCCTACAATGAGCAGTTCTTC
cdr3_length: 13; j_call: TRBJ1-2; clone_size: .; v_call: TRBV7-9; d_call: .; cdr3_aa: CASSPSGVGGYTF; cdr3_nt: TGTGCCAGCAGCCCCTCAGGGGTTGGTGGCTACACCTTC
cdr3_length: 16; j_call: TRBJ2-1; clone_size: .; v_call: TRBV15; d_call: TRBD1; cdr3_aa: CATSRRTGAGYNEQFF; cdr3_nt: TGTGCCACCAGCCGACGAACAGGGGCAGGCTACAATGAGCAGTTCTTC
cdr3_length: 14; j_call: TRBJ1-2; clone_size: few; v_call: TRBV7-8; d_call: .; cdr3_aa: CASSLFVGYAGYTF; cdr3_nt: TGTGCCAGCAGCTTGTTTGTGGGGTATGCTGGCTACACCTTC
cdr3_length: 13; j_call: TRBJ2-7; clone_size: .; v_call: TRBV7-2; d_call: .; cdr3_aa: CASSRGQAYEQYF; cdr3_nt: TGTGCCAGCAGCCGGGGACAAGCCTACGAGCAGTACTTC
cdr3_length: 16; j_call: TRBJ2-2; clone_size: .; v_call: TRBV6-2/TRBV6-3; d_call: TRBD1; cdr3_aa: CASSRKGTVNTGELFF; cdr3_nt: TGTGCCAGCAGCCGGAAAGGGACAGTGAACACCGGGGAGCTGTTTTTT
cdr3_length: 15; j_call: TRBJ2-7; clone_size: .; v_call: TRBV29-1; d_call: TRBD2; cdr3_aa: CSVTPSGSSSYEQYF; cdr3_nt: TGCAGCGTAACCCCTAGCGGGAGCAGCTCCTACGAGCAGTACTTC
cdr3_length: 16; j_call: TRBJ1-1; clone_size: .; v_call: TRBV5-5; d_call: .; cdr3_aa: CASSLRSGTWDTEAFF; cdr3_nt: TGTGCCAGCAGCTTGAGGTCCGGGACATGGGACACTGAAGCTTTCTTT
cdr3_length: 13; j_call: TRBJ2-5; clone_size: .; v_call: TRBV2; d_call: TRBD2; cdr3_aa: CAIWTSGKMTQYF; cdr3_nt: TGTGCCATCTGGACTAGCGGAAAGATGACCCAGTACTTC
cdr3_length: 14; j_call: TRBJ2-5; clone_size: many; v_call: TRBV7-2; d_call: .; cdr3_aa: CASSSGPPGETQYF; cdr3_nt: TGTGCCAGCAGCTCCGGGCCCCCCGGAGAGACCCAGTACTTC
cdr3_length: 13; j_call: TRBJ1-1; clone_size: .; v_call: TRBV6-6; d_call: .; cdr3_aa: CASSYSIKGEAFF; cdr3_nt: TGTGCCAGCAGTTACTCGATTAAGGGGGAAGCTTTCTTT
cdr3_length: 15; j_call: TRBJ2-7; clone_size: .; v_call: TRBV28; d_call: .; cdr3_aa: CASSLVREISYEQYF; cdr3_nt: TGTGCCAGCAGTTTGGTACGGGAAATCTCCTACGAGCAGTACTTC
cdr3_length: 16; j_call: TRBJ1-3; clone_size: .; v_call: TRBV19; d_call: .; cdr3_aa: CASSIGRQSIGNTIYF; cdr3_nt: TGTGCCAGTAGTATAGGGCGGCAATCCATCGGAAACACCATATATTTT
cdr3_length: 16; j_call: TRBJ1-6; clone_size: .; v_call: TRBV7-2; d_call: TRBD1; cdr3_aa: CASSLAPGQLNSPLHF; cdr3_nt: TGTGCCAGCAGCTTAGCACCGGGACAGCTTAATTCACCCCTCCACTTT
cdr3_length: 15; j_call: TRBJ2-2; clone_size: few; v_call: TRBV6-2/TRBV6-3; d_call: .; cdr3_aa: CASSRPGLNTGELFF; cdr3_nt: TGTGCCAGCAGTCGTCCGGGGCTAAACACCGGGGAGCTGTTTTTT
cdr3_length: 15; j_call: TRBJ2-5; clone_size: .; v_call: TRBV15; d_call: .; cdr3_aa: CATSPRLDRYETQYF; cdr3_nt: TGTGCCACCAGCCCCCGGTTAGACCGGTACGAGACCCAGTACTTC
cdr3_length: 15; j_call: TRBJ2-7; clone_size: few; v_call: TRBV11-2; d_call: .; cdr3_aa: CASSQDPGSPYEQYF; cdr3_nt: TGTGCCAGCAGCCAAGACCCTGGCAGCCCCTACGAGCAGTACTTC
cdr3_length: 15; j_call: TRBJ2-1; clone_size: .; v_call: TRBV10-3; d_call: TRBD1; cdr3_aa: CAIRPGTGADNEQFF; cdr3_nt: TGTGCCATCAGACCCGGGACAGGGGCCGACAATGAGCAGTTCTTC
cdr3_length: 13; j_call: TRBJ1-5; clone_size: .; v_call: TRBV2; d_call: TRBD1; cdr3_aa: CASSGDRAQPQHF; cdr3_nt: TGTGCCAGCAGTGGGGACAGGGCCCAGCCCCAGCATTTT
cdr3_length: 13; j_call: TRBJ2-7; clone_size: few; v_call: TRBV5-5; d_call: .; cdr3_aa: CASSRARDLEQYF; cdr3_nt: TGTGCCAGCAGCAGAGCCAGGGATCTCGAGCAGTACTTC
cdr3_length: 15; j_call: TRBJ2-7; clone_size: .; v_call: TRBV6-5; d_call: TRBD2; cdr3_aa: CASSYGLAGLSEQYF; cdr3_nt: TGTGCCAGCAGTTACGGACTAGCGGGATTGAGTGAGCAGTACTTC
cdr3_length: 16; j_call: TRBJ2-1; clone_size: .; v_call: TRBV7-2; d_call: TRBD2; cdr3_aa: CASSLPRGGSCNEQFF; cdr3_nt: TGTGCCAGCAGCTTACCGCGGGGGGGCTCCTGCAATGAGCAGTTCTTC
cdr3_length: 13; j_call: TRBJ2-3; clone_size: .; v_call: TRBV6-2/TRBV6-3; d_call: .; cdr3_aa: CASSIPGADTQYF; cdr3_nt: TGTGCCAGCAGTATCCCTGGGGCGGATACGCAGTATTTT
cdr3_length: 14; j_call: TRBJ2-3; clone_size: many; v_call: TRBV7-2; d_call: .; cdr3_aa: CASRLAGTQDTQYF; cdr3_nt: TGTGCCAGCAGACTCGCCGGGACCCAGGATACGCAGTATTTT
cdr3_length: 15; j_call: TRBJ2-7; clone_size: .; v_call: TRBV7-2; d_call: TRBD2; cdr3_aa: CASSFSGSSPYEQYF; cdr3_nt: TGTGCCAGCAGCTTTAGCGGGAGCTCCCCCTACGAGCAGTACTTC